Listed below are T cell receptor beta chains from one sample, sequenced in a study of shared clonotypes between healthy human individuals. Data came from immunoSEQ multiplex PCR; TCRdb stores just in-frame clones and leaves some out. The table lists about 1.5 million clones, around 95% of them singletons. What was sequenced was naive CD4+ T cells sorted from blood. The source is a man aged 30 to 45 in good health. Both conserved end residues are part of each CDR3. D genes are given only for firm matches. Rows give clone size only sometimes, using once, few, many, or a class for an expanded clone.

cdr3_aa cdr3_nt clone_size j_call cdr3_length v_call d_call
CASTPWVGRGSYEQYF TGTGCCAGCACGCCCTGGGTGGGCAGGGGCTCCTACGAGCAGTACTTC NA TRBJ2-7 16 TRBV7-9 NA
CAISDSGSRGGRYF TGTGCCATCAGTGATTCGGGAAGCCGGGGTGGTCGGTACTTC NA TRBJ2-5 14 TRBV10-3 NA
CASSILQGYEQYF TGTGCCAGTAGTATTCTCCAGGGCTACGAGCAGTACTTC NA TRBJ2-7 13 TRBV19 NA
CASLEPGLAEYEQYF TGTGCCAGCTTAGAACCGGGACTAGCGGAATACGAGCAGTACTTC few TRBJ2-7 15 TRBV28 TRBD2
CASSERTGGWQPQHF TGTGCCAGCAGTGAACGGACAGGGGGCTGGCAGCCCCAGCATTTT NA TRBJ1-5 15 TRBV6-1 TRBD1
CAMGTGGEQYF TGTGCCATGGGGACGGGAGGCGAGCAGTACTTC NA TRBJ2-7 11 TRBV10-3 TRBD2
CASSWPGSVSGANVLTF TGTGCCAGCAGCTGGCCCGGTTCAGTCTCTGGGGCCAACGTCCTGACTTTC NA TRBJ2-6 17 TRBV7-2 NA
CASAMVQASDTQYF TGTGCCAGTGCTATGGTACAGGCCTCAGATACGCAGTATTTT NA TRBJ2-3 14 TRBV2 NA
CASSFKASSPYEQYF TGTGCCAGCAGCTTTAAGGCATCCTCTCCCTACGAGCAGTACTTC NA TRBJ2-7 15 TRBV5-4 NA
CASSSLSSGIHNEQFF TGCGCCAGCAGCTCCCTGTCCAGCGGGATACACAATGAGCAGTTCTTC NA TRBJ2-1 16 TRBV5-1 TRBD2
CASSGGTANYGYTF TGTGCCAGCAGCGGCGGGACGGCGAACTATGGCTACACCTTC NA TRBJ1-2 14 TRBV7-9 NA
CASSQTSGYNNEQFF TGTGCCAGCAGCCAGACTAGCGGTTATAACAATGAGCAGTTCTTC NA TRBJ2-1 15 TRBV7-9 TRBD2
CASSPDRSSYNEQFF TGTGCCAGCAGCCCGGACAGGAGCTCCTACAATGAGCAGTTCTTC NA TRBJ2-1 15 TRBV7-7 TRBD1
CASSDETGPTWYEQYF TGTGCCAGCAGTGATGAGACGGGCCCGACCTGGTACGAGCAGTACTTC NA TRBJ2-7 16 TRBV2 NA
CASSPLAGANVLTF TGTGCCAGCAGCCCTCTAGCCGGGGCCAACGTCCTGACTTTC NA TRBJ2-6 14 TRBV11-2 NA
CASSYLAHPEDEQFF TGTGCCAGCAGCTATCTAGCGCACCCAGAGGATGAGCAGTTCTTC NA TRBJ2-1 15 TRBV5-4 NA
CASSRDSSPYEQYF TGTGCCAGCAGCCGGGACAGTTCCCCCTACGAGCAGTACTTC NA TRBJ2-7 14 TRBV6-5 TRBD1
CASSPPPNTGELFF TGTGCCAGCTCACCACCCCCGAACACCGGGGAGCTGTTTTTT NA TRBJ2-2 14 TRBV18 NA
CAGSAGSYEQYF TGTGCCGGTTCGGCCGGTTCCTACGAGCAGTACTTC NA TRBJ2-7 12 TRBV30 NA
CASSQMTGRGQTEAFF TGTGCCAGCTCGCAAATGACAGGACGTGGTCAGACTGAAGCTTTCTTT NA TRBJ1-1 16 TRBV18 NA
CASSPEVWSGANVLTF TGTGCCAGCTCACCAGAGGTCTGGTCTGGGGCCAACGTCCTGACTTTC once TRBJ2-6 16 TRBV18 NA
CASSLQGGTEAFF TGTGCCAGCAGCTTACAGGGTGGAACTGAAGCTTTCTTT NA TRBJ1-1 13 TRBV11-3 NA
CASSLDPGMNTEAFF TGTGCCAGCAGCTTAGATCCGGGGATGAACACTGAAGCTTTCTTT NA TRBJ1-1 15 TRBV7-9 NA
CASSLRQGADTQYF TGTGCCAGCAGCCTACGACAGGGCGCAGATACGCAGTATTTT NA TRBJ2-3 14 TRBV13 TRBD1
CASSGLVSHEQYF TGTGCCAGCTCCGGACTAGTTTCCCACGAGCAGTACTTC once TRBJ2-7 13 TRBV18 TRBD2
CASSLTGTGGEGYTF TGTGCCAGCAGCCTTACCGGGACAGGGGGAGAAGGCTACACCTTC NA TRBJ1-2 15 TRBV7-2 TRBD1
CASSAQGQAGYTF TGTGCCAGCAGCGCCCAGGGACAGGCTGGCTACACCTTC NA TRBJ1-2 13 TRBV5-5 TRBD1
CASSVGSISYEQYF TGTGCCAGCAGCGTAGGGTCTATCTCCTACGAGCAGTACTTC NA TRBJ2-7 14 TRBV9 NA
CSVEKQRVLDNEQFF TGCAGCGTGGAGAAACAGCGGGTCTTGGACAATGAGCAGTTCTTC NA TRBJ2-1 15 TRBV29-1 NA
CAWSLLDYTGELFF TGTGCCTGGAGCCTACTGGACTACACCGGGGAGCTGTTTTTT NA TRBJ2-2 14 TRBV30 NA
CASSTRGNEQFF TGTGCCAGCAGTACTAGGGGGAATGAGCAGTTCTTC NA TRBJ2-1 12 TRBV7-9 NA
CASSESPGQLYEQYF TGCGCCAGCAGTGAGTCGCCCGGACAGCTCTACGAGCAGTACTTC NA TRBJ2-7 15 TRBV10-1 NA
CSVDKGQNTIYF TGCAGCGTGGACAAGGGACAGAACACCATATATTTT NA TRBJ1-3 12 TRBV29-1 TRBD1
CASSQLAGRRELFF TGTGCCAGCAGCCAGCTAGCCGGTCGAAGGGAGCTGTTTTTT NA TRBJ2-2 14 TRBV6-5 NA
CASSVGGRTQYQETQYF TGTGCCAGCAGCGTAGGTGGCAGGACCCAGTACCAAGAGACCCAGTACTTC NA TRBJ2-5 17 TRBV9 NA
CASSLNSEGYYGYTF TGTGCCAGCAGCTTAAATTCCGAGGGTTACTATGGCTACACCTTC NA TRBJ1-2 15 TRBV7-3 NA
CASRRQGGQPQHF TGTGCCAGCAGGAGACAGGGTGGTCAGCCCCAGCATTTT NA TRBJ1-5 13 TRBV2 TRBD1
CASRLTALPLNEQFF TGTGCCAGCAGACTGACAGCACTCCCATTAAATGAGCAGTTCTTC NA TRBJ2-1 15 TRBV6-5 NA
CASSSFTGTVGNQPQHF TGTGCCAGCAGTTCCTTCACCGGGACAGTGGGGAATCAGCCCCAGCATTTT NA TRBJ1-5 17 TRBV28 TRBD1
CASSRLAASTDTQYF TGTGCCAGTTCAAGACTAGCGGCTAGCACAGATACGCAGTATTTT NA TRBJ2-3 15 TRBV19 TRBD2
CASSLTMGLGEKLFF TGTGCCAGCAGTTTAACCATGGGGCTTGGGGAAAAACTGTTTTTT NA TRBJ1-4 15 TRBV28 NA
CATSFPVSGLLGTDTQYF TGTGCCACCAGCTTCCCAGTGAGTGGGCTACTTGGCACAGATACGCAGTATTTT NA TRBJ2-3 18 TRBV15 NA
CASSAGGNEQFF TGTGCCAGCTCGGCAGGGGGCAATGAGCAGTTCTTC NA TRBJ2-1 12 TRBV18 TRBD1
CASSFGGGKTQYF TGCGCCAGCAGCTTCGGGGGAGGGAAGACCCAGTACTTC NA TRBJ2-5 13 TRBV5-1 TRBD2
CASSQEWRSRDEQFF TGTGCCAGCAGCCAAGAGTGGCGGTCCCGGGATGAGCAGTTCTTC NA TRBJ2-1 15 TRBV4-2 NA
CASRGLAGTGELFF TGTGCCAGCAGAGGACTAGCGGGGACCGGGGAGCTGTTTTTT NA TRBJ2-2 14 TRBV28 TRBD2
CASSSRFLAGVFPEQYF TGTGCCAGCAGCTCCAGATTCCTAGCGGGAGTATTTCCCGAGCAGTACTTC NA TRBJ2-7 17 TRBV7-9 TRBD2
CASSSSAQETQYF TGTGCCAGCAGTTCTAGCGCCCAAGAGACCCAGTACTTC NA TRBJ2-5 13 TRBV28 NA
CASSSGTSGRAEQYF TGTGCCAGCTCGTCCGGGACTAGCGGGAGAGCGGAGCAGTACTTC NA TRBJ2-7 15 TRBV18 TRBD2
CASSWGQGGEQYF TGTGCCAGCAGCTGGGGACAGGGCGGCGAGCAGTACTTC NA TRBJ2-7 13 TRBV5-4 TRBD1
CASRSFTGGEAFF TGTGCCAGCCGCTCCTTTACAGGTGGTGAAGCTTTCTTT NA TRBJ1-1 13 TRBV25-1 NA
CASSLKQGGTDTQYF TGTGCCAGCAGCTTGAAGCAAGGGGGCACAGATACGCAGTATTTT NA TRBJ2-3 15 TRBV5-6 NA
CASSPRTGVLAGNTEAFF TGTGCCAGCTCACCTCGGACAGGGGTGCTTGCTGGGAACACTGAAGCTTTCTTT NA TRBJ1-1 18 TRBV18 TRBD1
CASSVLSGGSGYTF TGTGCCAGCAGCGTACTGTCCGGAGGGAGCGGCTACACCTTC NA TRBJ1-2 14 TRBV9 NA
CAWSLQTNTEAFF TGTGCCTGGAGTTTGCAGACGAACACTGAAGCTTTCTTT NA TRBJ1-1 13 TRBV30 NA
CASSPPGQGRNYGYTF TGTGCCAGCAGCCCCCCCGGACAGGGTCGGAACTATGGCTACACCTTC NA TRBJ1-2 16 TRBV7-9 TRBD1
CASSFSGGNTEAFF TGTGCCAGCAGCTTCTCGGGAGGAAACACTGAAGCTTTCTTT NA TRBJ1-1 14 TRBV7-2 NA
CASSLGRGGRQPQHF TGTGCCAGCAGCTTAGGCCGAGGGGGGCGTCAGCCCCAGCATTTT NA TRBJ1-5 15 TRBV13 NA
CASSLLPGQNNEKLFF TGTGCCAGCAGCCTACTACCGGGACAGAATAATGAAAAACTGTTTTTT NA TRBJ1-4 16 TRBV28 TRBD1
CASSPWTSGTGGEQFF TGTGCCAGCAGTCCCTGGACTAGCGGGACGGGGGGGGAGCAGTTCTTC NA TRBJ2-1 16 TRBV27 TRBD2